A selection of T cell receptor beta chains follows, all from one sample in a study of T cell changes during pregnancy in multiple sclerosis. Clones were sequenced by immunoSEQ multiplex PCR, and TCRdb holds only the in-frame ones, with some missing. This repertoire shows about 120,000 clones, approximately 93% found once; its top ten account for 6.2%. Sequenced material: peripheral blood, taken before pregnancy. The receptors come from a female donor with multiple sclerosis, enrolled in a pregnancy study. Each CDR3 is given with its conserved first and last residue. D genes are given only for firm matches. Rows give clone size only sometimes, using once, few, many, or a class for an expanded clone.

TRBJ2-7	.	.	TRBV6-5	TGTGCCAGCAGTGAAGTAGTCTCCTCCTACGAGCAGTACTTC	CASSEVVSSYEQYF
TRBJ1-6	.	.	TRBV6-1	TGTGCCAGCAGTGACAGGGATAATTCACCCCTCCACTTT	CASSDRDNSPLHF
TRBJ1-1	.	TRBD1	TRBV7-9	TGTGCCAGCAGCAAAGGGGGCTTGGGCACTGAAGCTTTCTTT	CASSKGGLGTEAFF
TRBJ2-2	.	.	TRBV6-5	TGTGCCAGCACTCCGAAGGGGGCCGGGGAGCTGTTTTTT	CASTPKGAGELFF
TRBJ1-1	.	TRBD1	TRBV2	TGTGCCAGCACCCTACAGGGGCAGGACCTGAACACTGAAGCTTTCTTT	CASTLQGQDLNTEAFF
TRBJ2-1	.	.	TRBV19	TGTGCCAGTAGCAACCAGGGGGGCAGCTTAAACAATGAGCAGTTCTTC	CASSNQGGSLNNEQFF
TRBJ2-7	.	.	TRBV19	TGTGCCAGTAGTATTGGGCCCGGGACACTCTACGAGCAGTACTTC	CASSIGPGTLYEQYF
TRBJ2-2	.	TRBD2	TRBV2	TGTGCCAGCAGTGAGGGGCAGGGACTAGCGGGGGCCACCGGGGAGCTGTTTTTT	CASSEGQGLAGATGELFF
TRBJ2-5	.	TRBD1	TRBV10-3	TGTGCCATCAGTGGGGACAGGGAACAAGAGACCCAGTACTTC	CAISGDREQETQYF
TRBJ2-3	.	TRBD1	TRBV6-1	TGTGCCAGCGTAAGGGGGCCAGATACGCAGTATTTT	CASVRGPDTQYF
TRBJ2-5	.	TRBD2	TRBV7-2	TGTGCCAGCAGCCCCTGGGGAGCGGGGGGGGAGACCCAGTACTTC	CASSPWGAGGETQYF
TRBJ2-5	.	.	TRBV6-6	TGTGCCAGCAGACAACAGGGTATTCGAGAGACCCAGTACTTC	CASRQQGIRETQYF
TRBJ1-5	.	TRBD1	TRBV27	TGTGCCAGCAGAACCACCCTACAGGGGGCATATCAGCCCCAGCATTTT	CASRTTLQGAYQPQHF
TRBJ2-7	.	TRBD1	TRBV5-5	TGTGCCAGCAGCCAGAGACAGGGGACCGACGAGCAGTACTTC	CASSQRQGTDEQYF
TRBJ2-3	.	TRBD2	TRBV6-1	TGTGCCAGCAGTGTCGGACTAGCGGGAGGGCTGTCGGATACGCAGTATTTT	CASSVGLAGGLSDTQYF
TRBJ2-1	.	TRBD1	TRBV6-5	TGTGCCAGCAGTTACTCACAGGGGAATGAGCAGTTCTTC	CASSYSQGNEQFF
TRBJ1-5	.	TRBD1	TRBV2	TGTGCCAGCAATCAGGGACAGGGCATGGGCAATCAGCCCCAGCATTTT	CASNQGQGMGNQPQHF
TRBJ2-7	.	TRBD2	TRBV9	TGTGCCAGCAGCGAGGGAGGGACTAGCGGGAGGTCCTACGAGCAGTACTTC	CASSEGGTSGRSYEQYF
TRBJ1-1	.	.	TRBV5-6	TGTGCCAGCAGCTTGGTCAATTCGGGGAGCGAGGCTTTCTTT	CASSLVNSGSEAFF
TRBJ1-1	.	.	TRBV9	TGTGCCAGCAGCGTAGTCACGGGGGGTGTACCTGAAGCTTTCTTT	CASSVVTGGVPEAFF
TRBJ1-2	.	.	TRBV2	TGTGCCAGCAGGAGCGACTATGGCTACACCTTC	CASRSDYGYTF
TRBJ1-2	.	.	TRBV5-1	TGCGCCAGCAGCTTGTGGGGGGGGCCCGGTAACTATGGCTACACCTTC	CASSLWGGPGNYGYTF
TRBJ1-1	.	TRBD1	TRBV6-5	TGTGCCAGCAGTCCGAGGACAGGAACGAACACTGAAGCTTTCTTT	CASSPRTGTNTEAFF
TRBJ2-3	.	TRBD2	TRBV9	TGTGCCAGCAGCCTCTGGGCTAGCGGGGTTGGTACGCAGTATTTT	CASSLWASGVGTQYF
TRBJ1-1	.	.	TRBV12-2	TGTGCAAGTCGCTTCCTCTTCGGGGTGAACACTGAAGCTTTCTTT	CASRFLFGVNTEAFF
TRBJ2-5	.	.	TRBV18	TGTGCCAGCTCACCGACGGGACAAGAGACCCAGTACTTC	CASSPTGQETQYF
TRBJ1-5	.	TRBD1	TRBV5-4	TGTGCCAGCAGCTTGCTCCCGGCTGGGACAGGGGACTTTAGCAATCAGCCCCAGCATTTT	CASSLLPAGTGDFSNQPQHF
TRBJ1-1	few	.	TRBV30	TGTGCCTGGAGTCCCAACCCGGACACTGAAGCTTTCTTT	CAWSPNPDTEAFF
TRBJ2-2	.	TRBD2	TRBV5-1	TGCGCCAGCAGCTTGGGAATTGGCGGGAGTGCCGGGGAGCTGTTTTTT	CASSLGIGGSAGELFF